The rows below give T cell receptor beta chains drawn from one sample of a study of neurological immune-mediated disorders. TCRdb reprocessed the 5' RACE reads via MiXCR and lists one record per CDR3 protein. The sample lists approximately 32,000 distinct CDR3 sequences, under 9.5% seen once, with 4.4% in the top ten. The sequenced sample consisted of PBMCs. These receptor sequences come from a woman in her 40s in good health. The conserved cysteine and the conserved F or W are not part of the CDR3 here. Fields, in order: J gene, V gene, CDR3 protein.

j_gene: TRBJ2-2; v_gene: TRBV5-5; CDR3aa: ASSLGQENTGELF
j_gene: TRBJ2-2; v_gene: TRBV24-1; CDR3aa: ATGGDATGELF
j_gene: TRBJ1-1; v_gene: TRBV20-1; CDR3aa: SARDRFERGRTEAF
j_gene: TRBJ2-4; v_gene: TRBV18; CDR3aa: ASSPPELAGGLLAKNIQY
j_gene: TRBJ1-5; v_gene: TRBV2; CDR3aa: ASSEGGGNQPQH
j_gene: TRBJ2-3; v_gene: TRBV28; CDR3aa: ASSSVYVGARTDTQY
j_gene: TRBJ2-1; v_gene: TRBV29-1; CDR3aa: SVEEGGNEQF
j_gene: TRBJ2-1; v_gene: TRBV11-2; CDR3aa: ASSLRGDNEQF
j_gene: TRBJ2-1; v_gene: TRBV7-9; CDR3aa: ASSLRGHEQF
j_gene: TRBJ1-2; v_gene: TRBV20-1; CDR3aa: SAAYPKNGYT
j_gene: TRBJ2-1; v_gene: TRBV19; CDR3aa: ASSWGLAGEGEQF
j_gene: TRBJ1-4; v_gene: TRBV2; CDR3aa: ASLDRVTEKLF
j_gene: TRBJ1-4; v_gene: TRBV28; CDR3aa: ASSPGTGYEKLF
j_gene: TRBJ2-2; v_gene: TRBV7-9; CDR3aa: ASSPRTGSNTGELF
j_gene: TRBJ2-2; v_gene: TRBV4-2; CDR3aa: ASSQTSGNTGELF
j_gene: TRBJ2-4; v_gene: TRBV24-1; CDR3aa: ATSSAPRTGGRNIQY
j_gene: TRBJ1-1; v_gene: TRBV7-9; CDR3aa: ASSFPDRGGAEAF
j_gene: TRBJ2-7; v_gene: TRBV6-1; CDR3aa: ASSDPGTGDEQY
j_gene: TRBJ1-1; v_gene: TRBV3-1; CDR3aa: ASSREPNTEAF
j_gene: TRBJ2-3; v_gene: TRBV3-1; CDR3aa: ASSQDGLATGTDTQY